Listed here are 4 T cell receptor beta chains from one sample, sequenced in a study of T cell repertoires in cytomegalovirus infection. Their antigens remain unidentified. TCRdb re-analysed the reads in MiXCR, keeping a single row per CDR3 protein. The data show 750,000 to 900,000 distinct CDR3 sequences, almost 30% seen once. Specimen: cultured CD8+ T cells from PBMCs, collected from culture after CMV antigen stimulation. The receptors derive from a human donor in good health (CMV status not recorded). Some clones in this sample may be carry-over from other donors' samples.

This clonotype has a count of ten or more. The chain combines TRBV24-1 with TRBJ2-7; 7 nucleotides agree with TRBD1. V trimming: 5 bases; J trimming: 6 bases; junction bases outside the gene matches: 9. Germline CDR1 KGHDR, CDR2 SFDVKD. The CDR3 runs to 14 residues. The chain's CDR3 is CATSAALPGGEQYV. DNA of the CDR3: TGTGCCACCAGTGCCGCCCTCCCAGGGGGCGAGCAGTACGTC.

The table lists this clonotype with a few counts. This CDR3 is CASSLAGTSTEAFF. Written as DNA, the CDR3 is TGTGCCAGCAGCTTAGCCGGGACAAGCACTGAAGCTTTCTTT. The V gene is TRBV7-9, the J gene TRBJ1-1; D perhaps matches TRBD1 (6 bases). The germline CDR1 and CDR2 sequences are SEHNR and FQNEAQ (reference sequence). The CDR3 runs to 14 residues. Trimming removed 0 bases at V and 4 bases at J, with 9 bases between.

Many counts were recorded for this clonotype. The chain carries TRBV7-2 and TRBJ1-3, with 9 bases aligning to TRBD1. Trimming cost V 5 bases and J 4 bases; bases outside gene matches: 6. CDR3 length equals 15 residues. Germline V lookup: CDR1 SGHTA, CDR2 FQGNSA. The CDR3 sequence: CASSPWTGAGNTIYF. The CDR3 DNA follows: TGTGCCAGCAGCCCTTGGACAGGGGCCGGAAACACCATATATTTT.

This clonotype was seen a few times. V gene TRBV6-5 combines with J gene TRBJ1-1; TRBD1 is a possible D gene (6 bases). There are 14 residues in the CDR3. Germline CDR1 and CDR2: MNHEY and SVGAGI. V dropped 4 bases and J dropped 10 bases, with 19 bases sitting between them. CDR3 loop: CASSSYVGGWVAFF. CDR3 DNA: TGTGCCAGCAGTTCCTACGTGGGGGGCTGGGTAGCTTTCTTT.